This paragraph reports one TCR beta chain. V was trimmed by 4 bases and J by 2 bases, leaving 15 bases between them. The CDR3 spans 15 residues. Germline CDR1 is SGHRS and CDR2 is YFSETQ. These data are taken from a study of T cell changes during pregnancy in multiple sclerosis. Sequencing was performed with immunoSEQ multiplex PCR; in TCRdb, only in-frame clones are kept and a portion is missing. Of approximately 41,000 clones listed, about nine tenths are singletons. The chain has TRBV5-1 and TRBJ1-1; D possibly corresponds to TRBD1 (5 bases). This clonotype originated in a female donor with multiple sclerosis, enrolled in a pregnancy study. Sequencing input: PBMCs (not recorded whether the cells were cultured). Written as DNA, the CDR3 is TGCGCCAGCAGCCCGATAGGGGACGGAAACACTGAAGCTTTCTTT. Translation: CASSPIGDGNTEAFF. Using reference TRBV5-1 and TRBJ1-1 for the parts outside the CDR3, the full variable domain is KAGVTQTPRYLIKTRGQQVTLSCSPISGHRSVSWYQQTPGQGLQFLFEYFSETQRNKGNFPGRFSGRQFSNSRSEMNVSTLELGDSALYLCASSPIGDGNTEAFFGQGTRLTVV.